This T cell receptor beta chain stems from a study of shared clonotypes between healthy human individuals. Study context: There were three CD4 naive, three CD4 memory, two CD8 naive and one CD8 memory plates per donor. Findings and limits, study-wide: When compared with the clonotypes that were shared by all four sorted-subset donors, the non-shared clonotypes turned out to have lower generation probabilities.

Trimming took off 7 bases at V and 6 bases at J, with 18 bases between the two ends. The CDR3 has 14 residues. CDR1 and CDR2 from the germline V gene are SGHAT and FQNNGV. Cells designated naive CD8 were CD45RO-negative and were positively selected for CCR7, with terminally differentiated effector memory CD45RA+ cells excluded. As for this clone: Its antigen is as yet unknown.

Data came from immunoSEQ multiplex PCR; TCRdb stores just in-frame clones and leaves some out. Among around 1,900,000 clones, roughly 93% were seen once, and the ten largest hold more than 1.5%. The sequence was obtained from a man younger than 30 in good health. Some clones in this sample may be carry-over from other donors' samples. This rearrangement joins TRBV11-2 to TRBJ2-5; perhaps TRBD1 as D (7 bases). The sequenced sample consisted of naive CD8+ T cells from PBMCs. In DNA form, the CDR3 reads TGTGCCAGCACCCCCGCAGGGGGGTTAAAGACCCAGTACTTC. Its protein product is CASTPAGGLKTQYF.